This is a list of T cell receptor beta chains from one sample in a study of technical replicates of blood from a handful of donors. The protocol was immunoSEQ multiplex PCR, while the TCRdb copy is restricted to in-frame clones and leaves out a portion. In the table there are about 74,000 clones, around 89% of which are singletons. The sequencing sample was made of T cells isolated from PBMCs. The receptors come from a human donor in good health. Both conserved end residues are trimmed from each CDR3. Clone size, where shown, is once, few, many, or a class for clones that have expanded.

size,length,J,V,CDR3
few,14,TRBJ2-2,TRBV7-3,ASSLTLSGNTGELF
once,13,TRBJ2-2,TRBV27,ASEISGRGTGELF
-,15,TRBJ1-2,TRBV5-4,ASSLAGGGMFGYGYT
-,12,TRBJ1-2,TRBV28,ASSFSTDNYGYT
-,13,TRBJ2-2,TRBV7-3,ASSFSGTGTGELF
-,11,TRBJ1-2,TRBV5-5,ASSLQGNYGYT
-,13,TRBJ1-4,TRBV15,ATSRAGTDVPELF
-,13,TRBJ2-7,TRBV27,ASSHTGTLLYEQY
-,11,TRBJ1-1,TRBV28,ASSLGVNTEAF
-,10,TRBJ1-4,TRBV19,ASRSREVKLF
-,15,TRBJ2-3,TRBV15,ATSRESLAGGGYTQY
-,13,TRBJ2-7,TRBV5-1,ASSAYFQGRDEQY
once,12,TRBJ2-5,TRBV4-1,ASSQLQGEETQY
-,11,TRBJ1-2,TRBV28,ASSFGLHYGYT
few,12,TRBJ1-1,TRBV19,ASSTHTVNTEAF
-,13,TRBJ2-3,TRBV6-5,ASSYSSGRADTQY
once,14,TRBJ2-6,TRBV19,ASSVTRESGANVLT
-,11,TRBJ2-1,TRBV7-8,ASSLTVMAEQF